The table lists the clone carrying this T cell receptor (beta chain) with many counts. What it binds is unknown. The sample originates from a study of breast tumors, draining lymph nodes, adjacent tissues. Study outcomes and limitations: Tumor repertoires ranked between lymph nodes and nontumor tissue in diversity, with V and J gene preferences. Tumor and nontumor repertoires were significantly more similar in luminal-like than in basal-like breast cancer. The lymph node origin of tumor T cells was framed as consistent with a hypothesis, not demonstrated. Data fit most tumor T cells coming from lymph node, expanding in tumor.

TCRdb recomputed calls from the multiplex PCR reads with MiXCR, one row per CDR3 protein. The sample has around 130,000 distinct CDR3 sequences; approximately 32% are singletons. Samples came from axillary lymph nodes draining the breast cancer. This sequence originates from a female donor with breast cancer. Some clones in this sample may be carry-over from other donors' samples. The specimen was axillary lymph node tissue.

CDR3 sequence reads: CASSPILGGSYNEQFF. CDR3 sequence (DNA): TGTGCCAGCAGCCCTATTTTGGGGGGCTCCTACAATGAGCAGTTCTTC. The rearrangement uses TRBV7-3 and TRBJ2-1; possible D gene TRBD2, 6 bases. Trimming removed 5 bases from V and 0 bases from J, with 14 bases in between. CDR3 length: 16 residues. CDR1 and CDR2 from the germline V gene are SGHTA and FQGTGA.